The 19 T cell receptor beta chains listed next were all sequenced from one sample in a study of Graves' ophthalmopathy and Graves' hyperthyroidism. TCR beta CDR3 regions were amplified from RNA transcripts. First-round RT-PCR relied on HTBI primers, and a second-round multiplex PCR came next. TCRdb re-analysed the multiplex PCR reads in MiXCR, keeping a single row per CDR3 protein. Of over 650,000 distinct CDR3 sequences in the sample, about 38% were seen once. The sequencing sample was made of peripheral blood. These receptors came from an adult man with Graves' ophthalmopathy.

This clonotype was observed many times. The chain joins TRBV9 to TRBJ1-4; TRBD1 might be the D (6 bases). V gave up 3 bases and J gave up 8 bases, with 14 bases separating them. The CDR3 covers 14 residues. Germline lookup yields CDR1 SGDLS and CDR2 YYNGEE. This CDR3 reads CASSEGVVFEKLFF. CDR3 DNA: TGTGCCAGCAGCGAGGGGGTGGTATTCGAAAAACTGTTTTTT.

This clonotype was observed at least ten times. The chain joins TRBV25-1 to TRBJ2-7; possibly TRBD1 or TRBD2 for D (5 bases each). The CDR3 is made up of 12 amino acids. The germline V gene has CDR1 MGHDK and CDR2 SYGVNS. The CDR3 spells CARGRREHEQYF. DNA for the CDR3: TGTGCTAGGGGTCGCAGGGAGCACGAGCAGTACTTC.

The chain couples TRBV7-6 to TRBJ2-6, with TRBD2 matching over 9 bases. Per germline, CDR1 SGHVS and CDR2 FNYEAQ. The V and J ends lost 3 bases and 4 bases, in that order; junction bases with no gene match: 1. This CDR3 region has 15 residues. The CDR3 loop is CASSFTSGGANVLTF. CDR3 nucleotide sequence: TGTGCCAGCAGCTTCACTAGCGGGGGGGCCAACGTCCTGACTTTC.

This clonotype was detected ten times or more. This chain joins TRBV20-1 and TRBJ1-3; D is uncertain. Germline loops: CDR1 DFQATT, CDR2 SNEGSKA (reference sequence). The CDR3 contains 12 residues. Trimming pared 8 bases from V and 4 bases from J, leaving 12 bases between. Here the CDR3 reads CSTRSGGNTIYF. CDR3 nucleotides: TGCAGTACAAGAAGTGGAGGAAACACCATATATTTT.

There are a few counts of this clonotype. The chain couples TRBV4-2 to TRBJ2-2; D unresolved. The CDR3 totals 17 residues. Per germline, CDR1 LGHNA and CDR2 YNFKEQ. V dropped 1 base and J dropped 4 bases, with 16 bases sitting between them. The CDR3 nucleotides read TGTGCCAGCAGCCAAGTGGTCCAGCCGCCGGGCACCGGGGAGCTGTTTTTT. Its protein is CASSQVVQPPGTGELFF.

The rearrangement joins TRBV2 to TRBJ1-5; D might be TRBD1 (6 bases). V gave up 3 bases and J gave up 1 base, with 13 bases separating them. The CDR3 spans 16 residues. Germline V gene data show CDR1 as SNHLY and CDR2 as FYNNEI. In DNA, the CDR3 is TGTGCCAGCAGTGAGCAGGGGCAGGCGAGCAATCAGCCCCAGCATTTT. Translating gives CASSEQGQASNQPQHF.

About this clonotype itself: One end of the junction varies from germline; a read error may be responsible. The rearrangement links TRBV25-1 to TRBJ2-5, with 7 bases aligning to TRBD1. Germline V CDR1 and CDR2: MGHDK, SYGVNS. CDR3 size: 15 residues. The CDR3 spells CTSSEPRTGHETQYF. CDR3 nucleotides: TGTACCAGCAGTGAACCCCGGACAGGCCACGAGACCCAGTACTTC.

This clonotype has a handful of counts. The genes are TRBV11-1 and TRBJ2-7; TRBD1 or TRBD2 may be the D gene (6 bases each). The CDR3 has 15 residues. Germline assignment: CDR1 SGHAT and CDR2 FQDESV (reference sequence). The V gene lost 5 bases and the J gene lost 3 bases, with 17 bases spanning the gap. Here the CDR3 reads CASSPGGLEFYEQYF. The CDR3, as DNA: TGTGCCAGCAGCCCCGGGGGCTTAGAGTTCTACGAGCAGTACTTC.

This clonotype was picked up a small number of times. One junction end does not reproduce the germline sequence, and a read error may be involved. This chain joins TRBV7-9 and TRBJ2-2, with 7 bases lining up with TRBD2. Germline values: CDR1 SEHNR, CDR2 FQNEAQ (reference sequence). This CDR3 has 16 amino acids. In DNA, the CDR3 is TGCGCCAGCAGCCAAGGTAGTAGCGGGTCCCTCGGGGAGCTGTTTTTT. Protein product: CASSQGSSGSLGELFF.

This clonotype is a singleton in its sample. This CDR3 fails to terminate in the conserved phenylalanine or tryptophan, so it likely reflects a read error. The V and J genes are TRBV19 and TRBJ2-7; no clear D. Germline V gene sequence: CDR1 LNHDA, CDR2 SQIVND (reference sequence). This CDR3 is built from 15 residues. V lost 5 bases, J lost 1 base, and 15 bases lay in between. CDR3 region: CASSPKGLLSYEQYY. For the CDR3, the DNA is TGTGCCAGTAGTCCAAAGGGCCTTCTTTCCTACGAGCAGTACTAC.

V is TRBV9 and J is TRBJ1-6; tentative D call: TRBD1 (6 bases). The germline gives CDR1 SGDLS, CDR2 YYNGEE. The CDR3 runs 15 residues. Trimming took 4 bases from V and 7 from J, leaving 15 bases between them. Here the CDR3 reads CASSQEQGKNSPLHF. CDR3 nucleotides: TGTGCCAGCAGCCAAGAACAGGGAAAGAATTCACCCCTCCACTTT.

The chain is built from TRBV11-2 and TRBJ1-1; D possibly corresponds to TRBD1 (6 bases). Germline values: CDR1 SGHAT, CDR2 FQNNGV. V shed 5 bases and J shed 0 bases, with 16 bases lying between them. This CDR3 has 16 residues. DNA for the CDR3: TGTGCCAGCAGCCGCCGGGGGACAAAAATGAACACTGAAGCTTTCTTT. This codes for CASSRRGTKMNTEAFF.

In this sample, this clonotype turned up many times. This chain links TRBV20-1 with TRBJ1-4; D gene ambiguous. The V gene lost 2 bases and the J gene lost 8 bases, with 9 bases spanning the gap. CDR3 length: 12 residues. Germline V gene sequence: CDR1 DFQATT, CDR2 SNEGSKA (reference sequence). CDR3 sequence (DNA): TGCAGTGCTAGAACCCTAGAAGAAAAACTGTTTTTT. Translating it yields CSARTLEEKLFF.

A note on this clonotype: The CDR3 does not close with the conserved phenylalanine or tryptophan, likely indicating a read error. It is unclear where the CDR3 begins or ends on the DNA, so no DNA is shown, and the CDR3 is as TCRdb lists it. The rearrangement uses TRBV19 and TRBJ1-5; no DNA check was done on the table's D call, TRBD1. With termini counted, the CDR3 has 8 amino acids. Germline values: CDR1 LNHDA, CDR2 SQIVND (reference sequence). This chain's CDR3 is CASREGGG.

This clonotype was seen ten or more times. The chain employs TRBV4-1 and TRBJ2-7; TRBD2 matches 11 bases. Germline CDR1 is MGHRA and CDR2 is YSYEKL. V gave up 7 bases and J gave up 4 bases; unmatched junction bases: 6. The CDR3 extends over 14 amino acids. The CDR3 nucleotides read TGCGCCAGCACTGGTAGCGGGAGGGAATACGAGCAGTACTTC. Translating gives CASTGSGREYEQYF.

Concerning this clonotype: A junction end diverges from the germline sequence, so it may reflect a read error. The CDR3 reads CASSLGGQIPTF. CDR3 DNA sequence: TGTGCCAGCAGCTTAGGGGGCCAGATCCCCACTTTT. This chain links TRBV7-2 with TRBJ1-4; D perhaps matches TRBD1 (5 bases). This CDR3 comprises 12 residues. Germline lookup yields CDR1 SGHTA and CDR2 FQGNSA.

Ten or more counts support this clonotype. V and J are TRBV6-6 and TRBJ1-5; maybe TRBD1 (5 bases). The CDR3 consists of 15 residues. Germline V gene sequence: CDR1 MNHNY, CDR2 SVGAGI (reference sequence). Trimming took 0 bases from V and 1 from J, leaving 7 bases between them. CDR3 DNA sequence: TGTGCCAGCAGTTACTCGCGACAGAGCAATCAGCCCCAGCATTTT. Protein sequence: CASSYSRQSNQPQHF.

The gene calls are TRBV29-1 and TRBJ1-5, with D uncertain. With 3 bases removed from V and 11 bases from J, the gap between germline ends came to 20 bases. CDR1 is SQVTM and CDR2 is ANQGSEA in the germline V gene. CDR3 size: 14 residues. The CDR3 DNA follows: TGCAGCGTTGACCCTAGCGGGATCCAAGAGACCCAGCATTTT. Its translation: CSVDPSGIQETQHF. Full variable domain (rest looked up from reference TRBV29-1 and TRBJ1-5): SAVISQKPSRDICQRGTSLTIQCQVDSQVTMMFWYRQQPGQSLTLIATANQGSEATYESGFVIDKFPISRPNLTFSTLTVSNMSPEDSSIYLCSVDPSGIQETQHFGDGTRLSIL.

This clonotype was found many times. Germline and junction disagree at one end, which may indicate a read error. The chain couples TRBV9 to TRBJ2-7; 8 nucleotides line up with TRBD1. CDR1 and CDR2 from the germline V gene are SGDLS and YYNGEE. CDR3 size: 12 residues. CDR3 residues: CASSATGDEQYF. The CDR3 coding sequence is TGCGCCAGCAGCGCGACAGGGGACGAGCAGTACTTC.